This T cell receptor (beta chain) originates from a study of blood T cell repertoires in COVID-19. Study overall: T cells, B-cell-depleted T cells, or PBMCs supplied cDNA or gDNA.

Seattle researchers signed up patients amid active infection and tracked them longitudinally. Only in-frame clones appear in the TCRdb table, and some are missing; sequencing was by immunoSEQ multiplex PCR. The sample has some 190,000 clones, 84% seen once. The trim removed 5 bases at V and 2 bases at J, leaving 9 bases unmatched. CDR1 and CDR2 (germline): MNHEY, SVGAGI. The CDR3 consists of 15 residues. V usage is TRBV6-5 and J usage is TRBJ2-7; 7 bases fit TRBD1. Specimen: peripheral blood. This receptor was obtained from an elderly woman with COVID-19, enrolled during active disease. DNA for the CDR3: TGTGCCAGCAGTCGGAATCGGGACAGAACCTACGAGCAGTACTTC. Amino acids: CASSRNRDRTYEQYF.